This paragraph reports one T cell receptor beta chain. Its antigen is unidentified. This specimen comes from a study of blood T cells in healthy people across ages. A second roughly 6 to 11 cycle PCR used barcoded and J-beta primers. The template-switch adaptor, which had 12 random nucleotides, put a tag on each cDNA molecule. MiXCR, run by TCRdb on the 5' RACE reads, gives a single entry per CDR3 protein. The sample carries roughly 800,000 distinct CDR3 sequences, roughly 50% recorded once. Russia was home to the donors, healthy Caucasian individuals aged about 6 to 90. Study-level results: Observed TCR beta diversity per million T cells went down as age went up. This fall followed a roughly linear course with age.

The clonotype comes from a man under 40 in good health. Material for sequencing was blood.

The CDR3 bases are TGTGCCAGCAGTTCCCCAGGGGAAGCTTTCTTT. Amino acid sequence: CASSSPGEAFF. The chain recombines TRBV28 with TRBJ1-1; D is perhaps TRBD1 (5 bases). Germline CDR1 and CDR2: MDHEN and SYDVKM. Deletions cut 4 bases from V and 8 bases from J, with 8 bases between. The CDR3 sequence is 11 residues long.